This T cell receptor beta chain was observed in a study of technical replicates of blood from four donors. This clone has a single count. TCRdb's table, derived via immunoSEQ multiplex PCR, lists solely in-frame clones and lacks some. The sample consists of tens of thousands of clones, about 94% of them appearing once. The V gene end was trimmed by 4 bases and the J gene end by 13 bases; junction bases not matched to a gene: 5. The CDR3 consists of 12 residues. In germline, CDR1 is SGHNT, CDR2 YENEEA. The sequence derives from a human donor in good health. V is TRBV11-3 and J is TRBJ2-1; 9 nucleotides line up with TRBD2. The source material was T cells isolated from PBMCs. The CDR3 is CASSSNSGSQFF. CDR3 bases: TGTGCCAGCAGCTCTAATAGCGGGAGCCAGTTCTTC. Full variable domain (missing parts from reference TRBV11-3 and TRBJ2-1): EAGVVQSPRYKIIEKKQPVAFWCNPISGHNTLYWYLQNLGQGPELLIRYENEEAVDDSQLPKDRFSAERLKGVDSTLKIQPAELGDSAVYLCASSSNSGSQFFGPGTRLTVL.